One and the same sample provided the 12 T cell receptor beta chains below, sequenced in a study of blood T cells in healthy people across ages. Sample-barcoded 5' priming and a J-beta primer mix drove a second PCR of roughly 6 to 12 cycles. TCRdb reprocessed the 5' RACE reads via MiXCR and lists one record per CDR3 protein. The sample lists hundreds of thousands of distinct CDR3 sequences, about 30% occurring once. Sequencing was done on a sample of blood. All receptors derive from a woman aged 80 or over in good health.

This clonotype was detected ten times or more. The CDR3, as DNA: TGCAGTGCTAGAGACAGGGGGGCCTACGAGCAGTACTTC. Protein: CSARDRGAYEQYF. The genes are TRBV20-1 and TRBJ2-7, with D maybe TRBD1 (7 bases). V was trimmed by 0 bases and J by 2 bases, leaving 8 bases between them. The CDR3 sequence is 13 residues long. CDR1 is DFQATT, CDR2 SNEGSKA, per germline (reference sequence).

This chain links TRBV15 with TRBJ2-7, with D perhaps TRBD2 (6 bases). Germline-derived CDR1 and CDR2 are LNHNV and YYDKDF (reference sequence). The CDR3 covers 14 residues. V lost 1 base, J lost 3 bases, and 10 bases lay in between. The CDR3 coding sequence is TGTGCCACCAGCAGAGTGGCGGGGATCTACGAGCAGTACTTC. It translates to CATSRVAGIYEQYF.

The sample holds many counts of this clonotype. The genes are TRBV5-1 and TRBJ2-1; TRBD1 matches 7 bases. Trimming at V came to 1 base and at J to 8 bases, leaving 3 bases not matched to a gene. Germline V gene lookup returns CDR1 SGHRS and CDR2 YFSETQ. The CDR3 is made up of 13 amino acids. The CDR3, as DNA: TGCGCCAGCAGCTTGCGACAGGGCCATGAGCAGTTCTTC. This encodes CASSLRQGHEQFF. Drawing the rest from reference TRBV5-1 and TRBJ2-1, the complete variable domain is KAGVTQTPRYLIKTRGQQVTLSCSPISGHRSVSWYQQTPGQGLQFLFEYFSETQRNKGNFPGRFSGRQFSNSRSEMNVSTLELGDSALYLCASSLRQGHEQFFGPGTRLTVL.

This clonotype came up many times. The rearrangement links TRBV12-3 or TRBV12-4 to TRBJ2-1; 7 bases map to TRBD1. The CDR3 totals 16 residues. The trim removed 6 bases at V and 1 base at J, leaving 9 bases unmatched. The CDR3 coding sequence is TGTGCCAGCAGAGCAACAGGGGCAATATCCTACAATGAGCAGTTCTTC. Encoded protein: CASRATGAISYNEQFF.

The chain carries TRBV30 and TRBJ1-2; D remains unclear. The germline CDR1 and CDR2 sequences are GTSNPN and SVGIG (reference sequence). V gave up 3 bases and J gave up 4 bases, with 12 bases separating them. The CDR3 contains 13 residues. As DNA, the CDR3 is TGTGCCTGGAGCGCCCGGGCCCTCTATGGCTACACCTTC. Translating gives CAWSARALYGYTF.

In its sample, this clonotype was seen a few times. For the CDR3, the DNA is TGTGCCAGCAGCACAGTCCTGGGGCCCCCGAGCGAGCAGTACTTC. This translates into CASSTVLGPPSEQYF. This chain joins TRBV25-1 and TRBJ2-7; a possible D gene is TRBD1 (5 bases). The germline V gene encodes CDR1 MGHDK and CDR2 SYGVNS. The V end lost 6 bases, the J end lost 6 bases, and 21 bases lay between the germline ends. This CDR3 is 15 amino acids long.

This clonotype was picked up many times. In nucleotides, the CDR3 is TGCAGTGCCTTTCGACCCGGCAATGAGCAGTTCTTC. Its translation: CSAFRPGNEQFF. This chain links TRBV20-1 with TRBJ2-1; D remains unclear. Germline assignment: CDR1 DFQATT and CDR2 SNEGSKA (reference sequence). The CDR3 contains 12 residues. Trimming removed 6 bases from V and 6 bases from J, with 12 bases in between.

This clonotype has ten or more counts. The CDR3 reads CASSPLTGNYGYTF. In nucleotides, the CDR3 is TGCGCCAGCAGCCCCCTGACAGGGAACTATGGCTACACCTTC. The V gene is TRBV5-1, the J gene TRBJ1-2; TRBD1 matches 7 bases. CDR1 SGHRS and CDR2 YFSETQ come from the germline V gene. CDR3 size: 14 residues. V was pared by 4 bases and J by 2 bases, with 5 bases of the junction left unmatched. The entire variable domain, with the rest obtained from reference TRBV5-1 and TRBJ1-2, is as follows: KAGVTQTPRYLIKTRGQQVTLSCSPISGHRSVSWYQQTPGQGLQFLFEYFSETQRNKGNFPGRFSGRQFSNSRSEMNVSTLELGDSALYLCASSPLTGNYGYTFGSGTRLTVV.

This clonotype was found many times. The chain recombines TRBV13 with TRBJ2-3; tentatively, D is TRBD1 (5 bases). CDR3 length: 15 residues. Germline assignment: CDR1 PRHDT and CDR2 FYEKMQ (reference sequence). Trimming took off 3 bases at V and 2 bases at J, with 12 bases between the two ends. The CDR3: CASSFRAGSTDTQYF. The CDR3 DNA reads TGTGCCAGCAGCTTCAGGGCTGGATCCACAGATACGCAGTATTTT.

J is TRBJ2-1 and V is TRBV7-2; D ambiguous. CDR3 length equals 14 residues. Trimming cost V 5 bases and J 5 bases, with 13 bases left between them. The germline V gene has CDR1 SGHTA and CDR2 FQGNSA. CDR3 nucleotides: TGTGCCAGCAGCCTCCGGCTCTGGAACAATGAGCAGTTCTTC. The encoded protein is CASSLRLWNNEQFF.

This clonotype was seen many times. This chain links TRBV7-6 with TRBJ2-1, with 8 positions matching TRBD2. The CDR3 loop spans 16 amino acids. Trimming at V came to 1 base and at J to 1 base, leaving 3 bases not matched to a gene. Germline-derived CDR1 and CDR2 are SGHVS and FNYEAQ. The CDR3 sequence is CASSLGRGGSYNEQFF. CDR3 sequence (DNA): TGTGCCAGCAGCTTAGGTCGCGGGGGGTCCTACAATGAGCAGTTCTTC.

This clonotype was counted many times. V and J are TRBV11-2 and TRBJ2-3; 7 bases match TRBD2. Per the germline V gene, CDR1 is SGHAT and CDR2 is FQNNGV. Trimming took 8 bases from V and 6 from J; bases not matched to a gene: 8. This CDR3 contains 13 residues. In nucleotides, the CDR3 is TGTGCCAGCCTACGGGGGGTGTTTGATACGCAGTATTTT. Its protein product is CASLRGVFDTQYF.